This T cell receptor beta chain was identified during a study of beta chain features in type 1 diabetes. Stem cell-like memory, regulatory, central memory and naive CD4+ cells were sorted via CD45RO/CCR7/CD25/CD127/CD95/CD27. As concerns this clone: The antigen is undetermined.

Of the isolated RNA, all was reverse transcribed, and so the sequenced material was expressed TCRB transcripts. Per sample, stem cell-like memory T cell libraries averaged approximately 1 million reads. Profiling relied on immunoSEQ multiplex PCR, and the TCRdb table lists in-frame clones only, not all of them. Found here are approximately 15,000 clones, 76% of them singletons; the top ten hold around 0.3%. This CDR3 comprises 16 residues. Germline assignment: CDR1 ENHRY and CDR2 SYGVKD. J lost 5 bases, V lost 3 bases, and 6 bases had no gene match. Findings and caveats of the study: More deletions and fewer insertions at VDJ junctions were found in patients with type 1 diabetes. A moderate, significant TCRB CDR3 shortening appeared in type 1 diabetes across four CD4+ subsets. In these data, an HLA type influence on TCRB rearrangement remained unresolved.

Sequenced material: stem cell memory CD4+ T cells from blood. The chain couples TRBV10-3 to TRBJ2-1; 11 bases fit TRBD2. The receptor's source is a woman younger than 35 with type 1 diabetes. The CDR3 nucleotides are TGTGCCATCAGTGAATCGGGACTAGCGGAACACAATGAGCAGTTCTTC. It translates to CAISESGLAEHNEQFF.